This T cell receptor (beta chain) came from a study of neurological immune-mediated disorders (dated by TCRdb to 2018 to 2020). Turning to the overall study: Peripheral blood TCR-beta repertoires from patients with HTLV-I-associated myelopathy (HAM/TSP), patients with multiple sclerosis, and healthy controls were compared in the study using UMI-based sequencing. Each longitudinal HAM/TSP and healthy donor was sampled at 3 time-points spaced at roughly 3-40 month intervals. The cohort was made up of about 65 subjects, consisting of some 15 HAM/TSP patients, around 35 multiple sclerosis patients and approximately 20 healthy controls. Alongside PBMC samples, the set of approximately 100 TCR-beta libraries contained longitudinal samples, technical triplicates, and paired CD4+ and CD8+ T-cell subsets that had been sorted.

cDNA was synthesized by template-switch 5'RACE using a primer carrying a 10-nucleotide random unique molecular identifier by which each TCR transcript was tagged. Every sequencing run yielded over 190 million TCR-beta sequences covering 15-18 subjects. The RNeasy kit was used for extraction of total RNA. Using the KAPA Real-time Library Amplification kit, TCR-beta VDJ regions were amplified with primers for the TCR constant region and the 5'RACE anchor. A first PCR added sample indexes and Illumina adaptors, after which a second PCR increased the library yield. After purification with Ampure beads, the TCR product of roughly 650 bp was size-selected on a 2% E-gel SizeSelection system. Before pooling, library quality was assessed on a Bioanalyzer, concentration was determined with Qubit, and library quantification was performed with the Kapa Library Quantification kit. An Illumina HiSeq 2500 sequenced the libraries paired-end 2 x 150 bp. To increase sequence diversity, roughly 24-32% phiX was spiked into each library pool. The source study handled its data this way. The UMI-based MiGEC pipeline processed quality-filtered reads and removed over 85% of raw TCR sequences during error correction. VDJ genes were aligned to IMGT germline references, and each clonotype was defined by a unique CDR3 amino acid sequence together with V-J genes. Clonal expansion, Shannon diversity and CDR3 relatedness were evaluated with VDJtools (CalcPairwiseDistances, ClusterSamples), while phylogenetic trees were built in CLCbio workbench. A clone was classed as expanded if it had 8 or more unique UMIs, a cutoff based on coefficient-of-variation modelling across technical triplicates. TCRdb trimmed the raw reads at Q25, called clones with MiXCR and kept productive beta chains. Rows are combined by CDR3 protein, so each entry shows the most common genes and DNA. For this entry, the V and J calls and clone size follow TCRdb and not the study's own pipeline. In this sample the table shows more than 70,000 distinct CDR3 sequences, roughly 10% of which occur a single time. 9.5% to 10% of the sample belongs to the ten largest clones.

The label giving this sample's time point can be read as: longitudinal time-point 1 (baseline). Healthy controls were blood bank volunteers in Maryland, USA. For unsorted PBMC libraries, 2 million PBMCs were used after storage in RNAlater at -80 degrees C until RNA extraction. Peripheral blood was subjected to Ficoll-Hypaque density gradient centrifugation to isolate PBMCs, which were then cryopreserved in liquid nitrogen. About this clonotype: Its specific antigen is unknown. A read error may produce the germline difference seen at one junction end.

The CDR3 contains 14 residues, cysteine and phenylalanine counted. Only the CDR3 DNA stays, 42 bases, in frame from base 1. The germline V gene encodes CDR1 DFQATT and CDR2 SNEGSKA (reference sequence). Study-level results and caveats: TCR clonal expansion was highest in HAM/TSP patients and lowest in MS patients, with MS patients falling below even healthy controls. No identical CDR3 amino acid sequences were found to be shared among expanded clones across subjects, suggesting that TCR-beta repertoires were private in all groups.

The source is a man between 25 and 39 years old in good health. Sequencing was carried out using PBMCs. This receptor chain uses TRBV20-1 and TRBJ2-5; the D gene lacks a confident call. The CDR3 region reads CSASSPGTQETQYF. The DNA reads TGCAGTGCCTCCTCCCCCGGCACCCAAGAGACCCAGTACTTT.